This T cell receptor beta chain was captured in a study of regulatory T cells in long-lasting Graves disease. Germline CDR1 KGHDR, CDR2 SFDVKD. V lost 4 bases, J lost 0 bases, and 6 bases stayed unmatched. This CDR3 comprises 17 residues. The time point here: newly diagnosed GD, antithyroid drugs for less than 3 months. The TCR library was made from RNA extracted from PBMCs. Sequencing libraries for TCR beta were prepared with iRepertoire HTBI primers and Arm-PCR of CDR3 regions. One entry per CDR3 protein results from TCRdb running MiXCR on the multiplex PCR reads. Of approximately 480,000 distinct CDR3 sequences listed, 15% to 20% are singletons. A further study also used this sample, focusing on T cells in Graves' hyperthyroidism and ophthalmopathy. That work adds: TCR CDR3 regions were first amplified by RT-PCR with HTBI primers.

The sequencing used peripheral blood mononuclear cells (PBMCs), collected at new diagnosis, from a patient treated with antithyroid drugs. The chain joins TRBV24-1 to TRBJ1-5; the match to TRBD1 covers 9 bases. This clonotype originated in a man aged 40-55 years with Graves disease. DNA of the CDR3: TGTGCCACCAGTGAGGCGACAGGGGGTAATAGCAATCAGCCCCAGCATTTT. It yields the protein CATSEATGGNSNQPQHF.